This is a list of T cell receptor beta chains from one sample in a study of cytomegalovirus exposure and HLA in healthy donors. The assay was immunoSEQ multiplex PCR, and TCRdb's table has in-frame clones only and misses some. The data hold about 91,000 clones, with 80% to 90% observed a single time. The specimen sequenced was PBMCs. These receptor sequences come from a man in his late teens or twenties in good health and CMV-seronegative. The CDR3 runs from the conserved cysteine through the conserved F or W.

V gene	CDR3 length	J gene	CDR3 protein
TRBV9	15	TRBJ2-2	CASSTRQGAPGELFF
TRBV7-2	16	TRBJ2-1	CASSLTPGAPLREQFF
TRBV7-2	14	TRBJ2-5	CASSSDRPRKAQYF
TRBV18	14	TRBJ1-1	CASSPLSKNTEAFF
TRBV5-6	16	TRBJ2-5	CASSLAKGLVQETQYF
TRBV2	14	TRBJ1-1	CASSDTVAQLEAFF
TRBV28	15	TRBJ1-1	CASSPWGRPPSDAFF
TRBV6-5	13	TRBJ1-1	CASTLTGDTEAFF
TRBV5-1	18	TRBJ2-2	CASSLFSSRERRTGELFF
TRBV27	15	TRBJ2-5	CASSPLAGAEGTQYF
TRBV28	15	TRBJ2-2	CASSLWRAGTGELFF
TRBV4-2	20	TRBJ2-7	CASSQGALGLAEGSSYEQYF
TRBV6-5	15	TRBJ1-2	CASSKSFEGNYGYTF
TRBV9	13	TRBJ1-2	CASSPTRTGGYTF
TRBV7-2	15	TRBJ2-6	CASSLVASGANVLTF
TRBV19	16	TRBJ2-5	CASSIDLTGGAETQYF
TRBV9	14	TRBJ1-1	CASSVDPRSTEAFF
TRBV15	16	TRBJ2-7	CATSRVDREGSYEQYF
TRBV7-5	16	TRBJ2-2	CVRSYHDRPNTGELFF
TRBV30	13	TRBJ1-2	CAWSALDRGGYTF
TRBV6-4	16	TRBJ2-1	CASSDSTSGKGNEQFF
TRBV7-8	20	TRBJ2-5	CASSSQRVVTSGRASWEQYF
TRBV9	14	TRBJ2-1	CASSVGAGAYEQFF
TRBV7-2	16	TRBJ2-7	CASSPRTGGVRYEQYF
TRBV5-4	13	TRBJ2-7	CASSFSFSYEQYF
TRBV5-6	15	TRBJ2-7	CASGPQGGNPYEQYF
TRBV28	14	TRBJ2-1	CASSPPPRLAEQFF
TRBV7-3	15	.	CASSRTSAESYEQYF
TRBV7-2	13	TRBJ2-2	CASSQGGPGELFF
TRBV19	14	TRBJ2-2	CASSREGYTGELFF
TRBV19	19	TRBJ2-1	CASSIGDRGFGTNYNEQFF
TRBV28	12	TRBJ1-3	CASSFPGTASYF
TRBV5-1	18	TRBJ2-1	CASSPGLAGGKTYNEQFF
TRBV4-2	17	TRBJ2-1	CASSQVPSGVVYNEQFF
TRBV19	17	TRBJ2-2	CASSIDPGTANTGELFF
TRBV28	14	TRBJ1-2	CASSLGGGDYGYTF
TRBV6-5	15	TRBJ2-7	CASSETGTGPNEQYF
TRBV7-9	16	TRBJ2-5	CASSPSFGLAGETQYF
TRBV27	17	TRBJ2-3	CASSRRGQVLFADTQYF
TRBV5-8	13	TRBJ1-2	CASSLGQFYGYTF
TRBV18	15	TRBJ1-5	CASSRDRASNQPQHF
TRBV4-3	18	TRBJ1-6	CASSQETGQGGWNSPLHF
TRBV5-4	14	.	CASSYSPVSYEQYF
TRBV29-1	13	TRBJ2-1	CSPTSGRSNEQFF
TRBV7-2	15	TRBJ2-1	CASSRELAEYNEQFF
TRBV9	16	TRBJ1-2	CASSVDPTGSFYGYTF
TRBV5-1	16	TRBJ2-7	CASSLEGTLANYEQYF
TRBV27	15	TRBJ2-1	CASSLLAGSFNEQFF
TRBV18	13	TRBJ2-7	CACEDRGFGEQYF
TRBV12-5	13	TRBJ2-5	CASGFGGAETQYF
TRBV11-2	16	TRBJ1-6	CASSLTGASYNSPLHF
TRBV6-1	14	TRBJ1-5	CASSFDRVNQPQHF
TRBV28	14	TRBJ1-1	CATRRRGELTEAFF
TRBV19	15	TRBJ2-7	CASRKLTGSSYEQYF
TRBV10-1	14	TRBJ1-6	CASRRDPYNSPLHF
TRBV5-1	18	TRBJ2-7	CASSRGGTSREWGYEQYF
TRBV15	14	TRBJ1-5	CATSRDTGKQPQHF
TRBV19	14	TRBJ2-3	CASSMGTGTDTQYF